These 10 T cell receptor beta chains originate from one sample sequenced in a study of technical replicates of blood from several donors. Repertoires were generated with immunoSEQ multiplex PCR, while TCRdb's copy carries only in-frame clones and drops some. Of more than 70,000 clones in the sample, roughly 93% were seen once. Sequences were obtained from T cells isolated from PBMCs. The receptor set was obtained from a human donor in good health.

The rearrangement links TRBV28 to TRBJ2-7, with D tentatively TRBD1 (5 bases). The CDR3 covers 13 residues. In germline, CDR1 is MDHEN, CDR2 SYDVKM. V was shortened by 3 bases and J by 2 bases, with 8 bases between the two germline ends. The CDR3: CASSLGQTYEQYF. Written as DNA, the CDR3 is TGTGCCAGCAGTTTGGGGCAGACCTACGAGCAGTACTTC.

The chain carries TRBV11-3 and TRBJ1-2, with 7 nucleotides matching TRBD1. With 4 bases clipped from V and 6 bases from J, the junction kept 11 bases outside the gene matches. The germline CDR1 and CDR2 sequences are SGHNT and YENEEA. There are 15 residues in the CDR3. The CDR3 sequence is CASSSPGTEQDGYTF. The CDR3 DNA sequence: TGTGCCAGCAGCTCTCCCGGGACAGAGCAAGATGGCTACACCTTC.

J is TRBJ1-1 and V is TRBV5-1; D is uncertain. Germline V gene data show CDR1 as SGHRS and CDR2 as YFSETQ. The V end was cut by 6 bases, the J end by 5 bases, with 17 bases between. The CDR3 has 14 amino acids. CDR3 sequence reads: CASTPSSVATEAFF. Written as DNA, the CDR3 is TGCGCCAGCACCCCCAGTTCTGTAGCAACTGAAGCTTTCTTT.

The gene calls are TRBV5-1 and TRBJ2-2; possible D gene TRBD1, 5 bases. The CDR3 consists of 14 residues. CDR1 is SGHRS, CDR2 YFSETQ, per germline. Trimming cost V 3 bases and J 1 base, with 7 bases left between them. The CDR3 spells CASSSDRNTGELFF. In nucleotides, the CDR3 is TGCGCCAGCAGCTCTGACAGGAACACCGGGGAGCTGTTTTTT. Drawing the rest from reference TRBV5-1 and TRBJ2-2, the complete variable domain is KAGVTQTPRYLIKTRGQQVTLSCSPISGHRSVSWYQQTPGQGLQFLFEYFSETQRNKGNFPGRFSGRQFSNSRSEMNVSTLELGDSALYLCASSSDRNTGELFFGEGSRLTVL.

The V gene is TRBV30, the J gene TRBJ1-2; D uncertain. The germline CDR1 and CDR2 sequences are GTSNPN and SVGIG (reference sequence). The V end was cut by 4 bases, the J end by 5 bases, with 11 bases between. CDR3 length equals 12 residues. This CDR3 reads CAWNRLGYGYTF. DNA for the CDR3: TGTGCCTGGAACCGCCTAGGATATGGCTACACCTTC.

The chain uses TRBV27 and TRBJ1-2, with D possibly TRBD1 on 6 matching bases. Deletions cut 0 bases from V and 0 bases from J, with 11 bases between. The germline gives CDR1 MNHEY, CDR2 SMNVEV (reference sequence). The CDR3 has 16 amino acids. The CDR3 DNA sequence: TGTGCCAGCAGTTTATCGACAGGCCCCCCTAACTATGGCTACACCTTC. Its translation is CASSLSTGPPNYGYTF.

The gene calls are TRBV4-1 and TRBJ2-1; 10 positions match TRBD1. From germline, CDR1 is MGHRA and CDR2 YSYEKL. The CDR3 runs 16 residues. J gave up 3 bases and V 4 bases, and 6 bases lay outside the gene matches. CDR3 nucleotides: TGCGCCAGCAGCCTACCCGGGACAGGGGACTACAATGAGCAGTTCTTC. Its protein product is CASSLPGTGDYNEQFF.

The chain joins TRBV5-1 to TRBJ2-6; D not certain. The CDR3 covers 15 residues. Germline V lookup: CDR1 SGHRS, CDR2 YFSETQ. Trimming took off 0 bases at V and 2 bases at J, with 6 bases between the two ends. The CDR3 here is CASSLGSPGANVLTF. As DNA, the CDR3 is TGCGCCAGCAGCTTGGGGAGTCCTGGGGCCAACGTCCTGACTTTC.

This chain connects TRBV7-3 to TRBJ1-2, with 7 positions matching TRBD1. This CDR3 is 15 amino acids long. V lost 2 bases and J lost 3; bases outside the gene matches: 6. The germline V gene encodes CDR1 SGHTA and CDR2 FQGTGA. The CDR3 DNA reads TGTGCCAGCAGCTTAGGACTACAGGGGTACTATGGCTACACCTTC. It yields the protein CASSLGLQGYYGYTF. The full variable domain, completed using reference TRBV7-3 and TRBJ1-2, is GAGVSQTPSNKVTEKGKYVELRCDPISGHTALYWYRQSLGQGPEFLIYFQGTGAADDSGLPNDRFFAVRPEGSVSTLKIQRTERGDSAVYLCASSLGLQGYYGYTFGSGTRLTVV.

The chain joins TRBV6-1 to TRBJ1-6; the match to TRBD1 covers 7 bases. V shed 7 bases, J shed 9 bases, and the junction held 12 bases outside the gene matches. The CDR3 is 15 amino acids. Per germline, CDR1 MNHNS and CDR2 SASEGT. CDR3 in amino acids: CASKRPVGGGSPLHF. For the CDR3, the DNA is TGTGCCAGCAAGAGGCCTGTAGGGGGCGGTTCACCCCTCCACTTT.